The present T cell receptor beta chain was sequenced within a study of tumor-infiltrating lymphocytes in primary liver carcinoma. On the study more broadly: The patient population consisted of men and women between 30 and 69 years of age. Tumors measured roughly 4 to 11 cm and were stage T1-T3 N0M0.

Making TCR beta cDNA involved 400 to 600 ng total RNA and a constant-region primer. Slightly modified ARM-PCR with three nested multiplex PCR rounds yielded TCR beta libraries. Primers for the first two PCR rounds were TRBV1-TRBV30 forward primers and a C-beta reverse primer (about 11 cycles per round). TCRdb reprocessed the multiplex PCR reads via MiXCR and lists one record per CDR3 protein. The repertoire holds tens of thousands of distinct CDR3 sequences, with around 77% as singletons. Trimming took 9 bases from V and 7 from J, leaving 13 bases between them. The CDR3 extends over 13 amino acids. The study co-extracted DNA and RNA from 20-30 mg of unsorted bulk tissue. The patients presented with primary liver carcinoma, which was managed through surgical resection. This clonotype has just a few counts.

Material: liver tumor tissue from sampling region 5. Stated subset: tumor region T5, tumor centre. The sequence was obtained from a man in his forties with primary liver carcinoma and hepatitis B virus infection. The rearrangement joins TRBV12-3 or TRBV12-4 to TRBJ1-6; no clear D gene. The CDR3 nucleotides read TGTGCCAGTCGCGCCCAGGCGAATTCACCCCTCCACTTT. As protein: CASRAQANSPLHF.